This TCR beta chain was recovered during a study of control samples from healthy donors and cancer patients. This clone was counted between two and nine times. Repertoires were generated with immunoSEQ multiplex PCR, while TCRdb's copy carries only in-frame clones and drops some. This sample has hundreds of thousands of clones, with 90% found just once. Trimming removed 4 bases at V and 7 bases at J, with 15 bases between. The V gene's germline CDR1 is SGHRS and CDR2 YFSETQ. This CDR3 has 15 amino acids. Sequenced sample: PBMCs. The genes are TRBV5-1 and TRBJ1-6; D ambiguous. The sequence was collected from a man in his forties with head and neck cancer. This chain's CDR3 is CASSRDLGENSPLHF. The DNA of the CDR3 is TGCGCCAGCAGCCGGGATTTGGGCGAGAATTCACCCCTCCACTTT.